The entry that follows covers one TCR beta chain sequence. What it binds is not known. This sample is drawn from a study of blood T cells in healthy people across ages. Whole-study findings and limits: TCR beta diversity correlated strongly with naive T cell percentage.

Germline-derived CDR1 and CDR2 are SGHTA and FQGNSA. The CDR3 contains 15 residues. The ends lost 5 bases at V and 4 bases at J; junction bases unmatched: 10. Primed by a sample-barcoded 5' primer and a J-beta primer mix, a second PCR proceeded for roughly 6 to 12 cycles. A tag from a template-switch adaptor with 12 random nucleotides marked each cDNA molecule. TCRdb re-derived calls from the 5' RACE reads in MiXCR, one entry per CDR3 protein. In the table there are around 990,000 distinct CDR3 sequences, more than 30% of which are singletons. The sequence came from a young man in good health. The specimen was blood. The chain carries TRBV7-2 and TRBJ1-2; 7 bases are a match to TRBD1. CDR3 DNA: TGTGCCAGCAGCACAAACAGGGGAGGGCTCTATGGCTACACCTTC. Its translation: CASSTNRGGLYGYTF.